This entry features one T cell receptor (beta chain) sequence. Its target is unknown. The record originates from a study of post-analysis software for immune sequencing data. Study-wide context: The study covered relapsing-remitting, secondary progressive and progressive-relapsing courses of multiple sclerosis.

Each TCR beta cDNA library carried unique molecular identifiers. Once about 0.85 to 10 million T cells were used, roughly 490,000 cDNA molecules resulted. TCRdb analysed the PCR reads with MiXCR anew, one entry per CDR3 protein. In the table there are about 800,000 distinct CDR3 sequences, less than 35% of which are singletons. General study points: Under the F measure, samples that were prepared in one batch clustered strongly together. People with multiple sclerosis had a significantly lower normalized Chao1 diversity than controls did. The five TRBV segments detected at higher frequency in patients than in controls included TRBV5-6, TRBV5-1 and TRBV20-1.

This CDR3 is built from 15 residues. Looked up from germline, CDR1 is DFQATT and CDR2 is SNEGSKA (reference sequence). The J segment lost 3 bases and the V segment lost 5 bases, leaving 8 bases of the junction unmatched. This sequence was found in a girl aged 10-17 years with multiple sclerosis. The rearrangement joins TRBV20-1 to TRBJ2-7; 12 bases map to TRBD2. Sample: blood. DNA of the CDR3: TGCAGTGCTGGGACTAGCGGGCAAAAACGCTACGAGCAGTACTTC. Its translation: CSAGTSGQKRYEQYF.